This TCR beta chain was documented in a study of blood T cell repertoires in COVID-19. Study-level background: There were acute and convalescent COVID-19 samples, and they came from the United States, Italy and Spain. T cells, B-cell-depleted T cells, or PBMCs supplied cDNA or gDNA.

Patients from Seattle were sampled longitudinally, starting during active infection. Germline V gene lookup returns CDR1 SGHRS and CDR2 YFSETQ. The V and J ends lost 1 base and 2 bases respectively, with 12 bases between them. The CDR3 is made up of 15 amino acids. In the original processing: Amplification of reference gene primers was used by the study to estimate nucleated cell counts. Assay used: immunoSEQ multiplex PCR; TCRdb lists only in-frame clones, some missing. V, J and clone size derive from that table, while D and trimming were established from the DNA sequence. There are around 63,000 clones in the sample; 85% to 90% occur only once, and 18% lies in the top ten.

The chain combines TRBV5-1 with TRBJ1-2; D gene unclear. The sequence was obtained from a woman in her fifties or sixties with COVID-19, enrolled during active disease. The source material was peripheral blood. The CDR3 sequence: CASSLSVTANYGYTF. The CDR3 coding sequence is TGCGCCAGCAGCTTGTCGGTTACAGCCAACTATGGCTACACCTTC.